The source of this TCR beta chain is a study of T cells after yellow fever vaccination. Overall study results and limits: Weaker, the secondary response peaked sooner, at day 5 versus 15. The CD4 and CD8 compartments had a small share of their clonotypes in common.

As regards this clonotype: Its antigen is unknown.

The germline CDR1 and CDR2 sequences are SGHTA and FQGNSA. Germline trimming cut 4 bases from V and 2 bases from J; bases unmatched to any gene: 3. This CDR3 region has 16 residues. TCRdb passed the 5' RACE reads through MiXCR, listing each CDR3 protein once. The data hold a few hundred thousand distinct CDR3 sequences, with approximately 8% observed a single time. The receptor comes from a man aged 18 to 30 who received the YFV17D yellow fever vaccine. J is TRBJ2-1 and V is TRBV7-2; 12 bases map to TRBD2. The material was PBMCs, obtained about 41 days after the first yellow fever vaccination. CDR3 amino acids: CASSSRTSGTYNEQFF. Written as DNA, the CDR3 is TGTGCCAGCAGCTCTCGGACTAGCGGGACCTACAATGAGCAGTTCTTC.